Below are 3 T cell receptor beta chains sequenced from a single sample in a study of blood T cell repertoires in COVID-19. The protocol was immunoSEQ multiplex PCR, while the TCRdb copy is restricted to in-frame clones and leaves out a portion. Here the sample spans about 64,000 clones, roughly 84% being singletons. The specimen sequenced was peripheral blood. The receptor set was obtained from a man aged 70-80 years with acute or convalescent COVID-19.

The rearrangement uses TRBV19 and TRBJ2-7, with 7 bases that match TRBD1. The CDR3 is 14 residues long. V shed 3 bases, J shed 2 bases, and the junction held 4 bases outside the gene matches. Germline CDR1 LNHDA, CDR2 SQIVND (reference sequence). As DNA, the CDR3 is TGTGCCAGTAGTATTTCGACAGGGACCTACGAGCAGTACTTC. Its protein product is CASSISTGTYEQYF. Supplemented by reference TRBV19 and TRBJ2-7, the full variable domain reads DGGITQSPKYLFRKEGQNVTLSCEQNLNHDAMYWYRQDPGQGLRLIYYSQIVNDFQKGDIAEGYSVSREKKESFPLTVTSAQKNPTAFYLCASSISTGTYEQYFGPGTRLTVT.

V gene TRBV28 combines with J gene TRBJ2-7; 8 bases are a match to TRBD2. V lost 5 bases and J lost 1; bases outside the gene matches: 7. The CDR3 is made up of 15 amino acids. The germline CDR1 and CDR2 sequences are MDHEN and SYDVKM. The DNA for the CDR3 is TGTGCCAGCAGTCCCGGGGGGGGAGGGTCCTACGAGCAGTACTTC. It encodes CASSPGGGGSYEQYF.

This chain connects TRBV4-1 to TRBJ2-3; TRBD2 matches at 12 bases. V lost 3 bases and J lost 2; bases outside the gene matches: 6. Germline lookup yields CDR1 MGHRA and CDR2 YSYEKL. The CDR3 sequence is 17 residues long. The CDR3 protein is CASSHRLAGESTDTQYF. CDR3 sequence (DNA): TGCGCCAGCAGCCATCGACTAGCGGGGGAATCCACAGATACGCAGTATTTT.